This TCR beta chain derives from a study of graft-versus-host responses after intestinal transplantation. Background on the study: Every recipient underwent anti-thymocyte globulin induction, then tacrolimus and steroids for 2 to 3 years.

Notes on the study in general: GvH clones turned up in recipient marrow; some had shown up first in ileum or blood. When patients had graft-donor T cell macrochimerism, their allografts held high graft-versus-host to host-versus-graft clonal ratios.

Repertoires were generated with immunoSEQ multiplex PCR, while TCRdb's copy carries only in-frame clones and drops some. In the table there are about 54,000 clones, about 90% of which are singletons. About this clone itself: No antigen is known for it.

The sample was PBMCs, taken nearly 670 days after intestinal transplant. This TCR derives from a human patient who received an intestinal transplant, so some T cells may come from the graft donor.

This CDR3 reads CASNPGDGYTEAFF. The CDR3 nucleotides are TGCGCCAGCAATCCCGGGGATGGATACACTGAAGCTTTCTTT. The V gene is TRBV5-1, the J gene TRBJ1-1, with D unresolved. The CDR3 loop spans 14 amino acids. From germline, CDR1 is SGHRS and CDR2 YFSETQ. V lost 6 bases, J lost 3 bases, and 15 bases lay in between.